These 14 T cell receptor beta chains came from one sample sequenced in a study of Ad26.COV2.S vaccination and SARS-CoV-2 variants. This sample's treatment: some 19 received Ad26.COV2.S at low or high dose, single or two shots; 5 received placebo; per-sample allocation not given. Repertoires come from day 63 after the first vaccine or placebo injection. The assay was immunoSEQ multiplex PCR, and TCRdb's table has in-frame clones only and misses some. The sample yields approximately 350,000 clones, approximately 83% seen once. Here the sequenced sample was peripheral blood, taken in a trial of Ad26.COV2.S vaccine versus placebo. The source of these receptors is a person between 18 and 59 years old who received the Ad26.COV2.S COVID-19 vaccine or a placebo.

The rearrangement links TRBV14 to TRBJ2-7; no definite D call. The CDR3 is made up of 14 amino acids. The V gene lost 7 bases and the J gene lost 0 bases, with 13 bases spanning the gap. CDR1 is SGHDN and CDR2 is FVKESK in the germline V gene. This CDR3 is CASTKGQNSYEQYF. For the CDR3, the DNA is TGTGCCAGCACAAAGGGCCAGAACTCCTACGAGCAGTACTTC.

The CDR3 loop is CASSDRGGTTYNEQFF. In DNA, the CDR3 is TGCGCCAGCAGCGATCGTGGCGGGACCACATACAATGAGCAGTTCTTC. The genes are TRBV5-1 and TRBJ2-1, with D maybe TRBD2 (6 bases). This CDR3 has 16 residues. Germline V CDR1 and CDR2: SGHRS, YFSETQ. The ends were cut back, 4 bases at V and 4 bases at J, with 18 bases in the middle.

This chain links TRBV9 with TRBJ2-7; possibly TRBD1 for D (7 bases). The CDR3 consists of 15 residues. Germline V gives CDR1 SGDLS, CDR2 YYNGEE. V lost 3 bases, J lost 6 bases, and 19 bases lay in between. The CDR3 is CASSASGEEGAEQYF. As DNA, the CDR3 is TGTGCCAGCAGCGCCTCCGGGGAGGAGGGGGCCGAGCAGTACTTC.

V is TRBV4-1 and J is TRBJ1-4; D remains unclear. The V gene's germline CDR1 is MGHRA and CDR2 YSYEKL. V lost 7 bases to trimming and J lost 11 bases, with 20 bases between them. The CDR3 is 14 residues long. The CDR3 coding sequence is TGCGCCAGCACCGAGGTGGACCCACCGAGGAAACTGTTTTTT. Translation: CASTEVDPPRKLFF.

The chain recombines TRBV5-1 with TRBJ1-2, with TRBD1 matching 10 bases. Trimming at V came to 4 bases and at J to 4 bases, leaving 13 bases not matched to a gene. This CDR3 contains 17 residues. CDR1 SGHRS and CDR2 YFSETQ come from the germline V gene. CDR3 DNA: TGCGCCAGCAGCCCAGGGACAGGGGTTGGTACAATCTATGGCTACACCTTC. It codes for CASSPGTGVGTIYGYTF. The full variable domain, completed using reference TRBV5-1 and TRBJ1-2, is KAGVTQTPRYLIKTRGQQVTLSCSPISGHRSVSWYQQTPGQGLQFLFEYFSETQRNKGNFPGRFSGRQFSNSRSEMNVSTLELGDSALYLCASSPGTGVGTIYGYTFGSGTRLTVV.

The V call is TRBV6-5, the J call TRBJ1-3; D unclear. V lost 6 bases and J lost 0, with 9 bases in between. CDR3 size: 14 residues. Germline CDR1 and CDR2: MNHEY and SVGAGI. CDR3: CASRLTSSGNTIYF. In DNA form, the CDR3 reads TGTGCCAGCAGGTTAACGAGCTCTGGAAACACCATATATTTT.

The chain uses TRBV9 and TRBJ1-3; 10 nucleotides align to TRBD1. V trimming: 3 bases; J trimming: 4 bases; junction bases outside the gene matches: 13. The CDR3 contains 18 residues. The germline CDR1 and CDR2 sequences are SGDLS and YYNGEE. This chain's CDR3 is CASSGPGTGVLYGNTIYF. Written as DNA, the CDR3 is TGTGCCAGCAGCGGCCCCGGGACAGGGGTTTTATACGGAAACACCATATATTTT.

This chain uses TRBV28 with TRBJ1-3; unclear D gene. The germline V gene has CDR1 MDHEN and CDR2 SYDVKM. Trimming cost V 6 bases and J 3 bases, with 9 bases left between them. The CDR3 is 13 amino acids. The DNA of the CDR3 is TGTGCCAGCAGAGTGGGGTATGGAAACACCATATATTTT. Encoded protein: CASRVGYGNTIYF.

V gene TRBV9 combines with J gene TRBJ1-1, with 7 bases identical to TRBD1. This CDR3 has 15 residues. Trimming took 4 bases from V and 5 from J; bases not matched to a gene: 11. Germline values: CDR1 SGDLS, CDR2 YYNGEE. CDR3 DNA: TGTGCCAGCAGCCCGCAGACAGGGATTCTAACTGAAGCTTTCTTT. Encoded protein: CASSPQTGILTEAFF.

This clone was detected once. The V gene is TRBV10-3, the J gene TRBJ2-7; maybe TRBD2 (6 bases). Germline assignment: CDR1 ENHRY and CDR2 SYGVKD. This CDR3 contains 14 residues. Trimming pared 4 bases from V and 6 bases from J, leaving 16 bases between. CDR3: CAISAPGTFSEQYF. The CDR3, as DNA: TGTGCCATCAGTGCCCCCGGGACTTTTTCCGAGCAGTACTTC.

The CDR3 protein is CASIRRQGGEAFF. In nucleotides, the CDR3 is TGTGCCAGTATCCGGCGACAGGGGGGTGAAGCTTTCTTT. The chain links TRBV19 to TRBJ1-1; 9 bases line up with TRBD1. Unmatched junction bases numbered 7, after V lost 7 bases and J lost 7 bases. Germline CDR1 is LNHDA and CDR2 is SQIVND (reference sequence). The CDR3 totals 13 residues.

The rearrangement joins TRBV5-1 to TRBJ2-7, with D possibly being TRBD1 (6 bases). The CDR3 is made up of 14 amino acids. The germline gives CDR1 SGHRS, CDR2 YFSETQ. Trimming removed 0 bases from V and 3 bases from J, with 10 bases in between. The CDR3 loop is CASSLVTGLYEQYF. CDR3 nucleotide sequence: TGCGCCAGCAGCTTGGTGACAGGCCTCTACGAGCAGTACTTC.

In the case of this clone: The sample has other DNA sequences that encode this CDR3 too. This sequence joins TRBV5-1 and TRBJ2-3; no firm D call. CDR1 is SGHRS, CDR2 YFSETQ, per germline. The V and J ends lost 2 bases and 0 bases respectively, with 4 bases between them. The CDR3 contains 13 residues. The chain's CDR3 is CASSLESTDTQYF. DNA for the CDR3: TGCGCCAGCAGCTTAGAGAGCACAGATACGCAGTATTTT.

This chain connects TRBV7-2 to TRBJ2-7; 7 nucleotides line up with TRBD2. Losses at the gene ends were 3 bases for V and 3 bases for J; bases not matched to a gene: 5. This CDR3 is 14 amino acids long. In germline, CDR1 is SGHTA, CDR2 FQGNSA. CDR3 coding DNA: TGTGCCAGCAGCTTTTCTAGCGGATACTACGAGCAGTACTTC. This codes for CASSFSSGYYEQYF.